Shown below are 17 T cell receptor beta chains from a single sample sequenced in a study of OX40 agonist ivuxolimab in advanced cancers. The repertoire was sequenced with immunoSEQ multiplex PCR; TCRdb's copy has only in-frame clones and lacks some. Found here are tens of thousands of clones, approximately 94% of them singletons; the top ten hold 12%. The input for sequencing was CD4+ or CD8+ T cells sorted from blood, taken in a trial of the OX40 agonist ivuxolimab. All receptors come from an adult with an advanced solid tumor such as melanoma, head and neck, liver or kidney cancer.

V gene TRBV28 combines with J gene TRBJ2-2; 8 positions agree with TRBD1. Trimming at V came to 4 bases and at J to 4 bases, leaving 2 bases not matched to a gene. This CDR3 contains 14 residues. The V gene's germline CDR1 is MDHEN and CDR2 SYDVKM. The CDR3 bases are TGTGCCAGCAGTTCCGGACAGGGCACCGGGGAGCTGTTTTTT. Translating gives CASSSGQGTGELFF.

The V gene is TRBV7-6, the J gene TRBJ2-3; 10 bases are shared with TRBD1. Germline CDR1 and CDR2: SGHVS and FNYEAQ. The V gene end was trimmed by 4 bases and the J gene end by 6 bases; junction bases not matched to a gene: 7. The CDR3 is 15 residues long. The DNA of the CDR3 is TGTGCCAGCAGCTCTGACAGGGGGCTACTGGATACGCAGTATTTT. This translates into CASSSDRGLLDTQYF.

The chain employs TRBV4-3 and TRBJ2-7; 9 positions match TRBD1. This CDR3 region has 15 residues. Germline CDR1 LGHNA, CDR2 YSLEER. J lost 5 bases, V lost 2 bases, and 7 bases had no gene match. In nucleotides, the CDR3 is TGCGCCAGCAGCCAACTGAACAGGGGGCAGGACGAGCAGTACTTC. This translates into CASSQLNRGQDEQYF.

The V gene is TRBV30, the J gene TRBJ1-3; D is ambiguous. V was pared by 1 base and J by 0 bases, with 10 bases between. This CDR3 is 15 amino acids long. CDR1 GTSNPN and CDR2 SVGIG come from the germline V gene (reference sequence). The CDR3 loop is CAWSGVGSSGNTIYF. The CDR3 DNA follows: TGTGCCTGGAGTGGTGTGGGTAGCTCTGGAAACACCATATATTTT.

The CDR3 coding sequence is TGCAGCGTTGAGAGCGCGGGACAGGGTTCCTACGAGCAGTACTTC. It translates to CSVESAGQGSYEQYF. The chain uses TRBV29-1 and TRBJ2-7, with TRBD1 matching 9 bases. The CDR3 length is 15 residues. Unmatched junction bases numbered 7, after V lost 3 bases and J lost 1 base. Germline V gene lookup returns CDR1 SQVTM and CDR2 ANQGSEA.

The chain links TRBV28 to TRBJ1-4; the D is unclear. Germline loops: CDR1 MDHEN, CDR2 SYDVKM. Trimming cost V 4 bases and J 0 bases, with 9 bases left between them. The CDR3 is 15 amino acids. CDR3: CASSSLPPTNEKLFF. In nucleotides, the CDR3 is TGTGCCAGCAGTTCGCTGCCACCAACTAATGAAAAACTGTTTTTT.

The chain uses TRBV9 and TRBJ2-3; D might be TRBD1 or TRBD2, each matching 5 bases. V lost 7 bases and J 5 bases, leaving 20 bases between the germline ends. The CDR3 length is 15 residues. In germline, CDR1 is SGDLS, CDR2 YYNGEE. CDR3 in DNA: TGTGCCAGCTCCCCGGACGGGACCGAAGGAGATACGCAGTATTTT. Its translation is CASSPDGTEGDTQYF. Based on the CDR3 plus reference TRBV9 and TRBJ2-3, the full variable domain is DSGVTQTPKHLITATGQRVTLRCSPRSGDLSVYWYQQSLDQGLQFLIQYYNGEERAKGNILERFSAQQFPDLHSELNLSSLELGDSALYFCASSPDGTEGDTQYFGPGTRLTVL.

The chain couples TRBV13 to TRBJ1-2, with a weak D call TRBD1 (5 bases). In germline, CDR1 is PRHDT, CDR2 FYEKMQ (reference sequence). CDR3 length: 15 amino acids. V gave up 0 bases and J gave up 5 bases, with 13 bases separating them. The DNA of the CDR3 is TGTGCCAGCAGCTTAGGGGCAGGGAAAATTTATGGCTACACCTTC. Protein product: CASSLGAGKIYGYTF.

The chain combines TRBV28 with TRBJ1-4; TRBD1 might be the D (6 bases). This CDR3 has 13 residues. Per germline, CDR1 MDHEN and CDR2 SYDVKM. V lost 7 bases, J lost 5 bases, and 11 bases lay in between. The DNA for the CDR3 is TGTGCCAGCAAGGCAGGGGAAAATGAAAAACTGTTTTTT. Encoded protein: CASKAGENEKLFF.

CDR3 nucleotides: TGTGCCAGTTCGGGTATAGAGAGCACAGATACGCAGTATTTT. It is translated as CASSGIESTDTQYF. The rearrangement uses TRBV6-5 and TRBJ2-3; D is undetermined. V lost 9 bases to trimming and J lost 0 bases, with 13 bases between them. Per germline, CDR1 MNHEY and CDR2 SVGAGI. The CDR3 is made up of 14 amino acids.

The chain couples TRBV29-1 to TRBJ1-4; tentatively, D is TRBD1 (5 bases). Trimming took off 2 bases at V and 12 bases at J, with 10 bases between the two ends. The CDR3 length is 11 residues. In germline, CDR1 is SQVTM, CDR2 ANQGSEA. CDR3 sequence (DNA): TGCAGCGTTGAATCGGGGCACGAACTGTTTTTT. Translating gives CSVESGHELFF.

The chain recombines TRBV6-5 with TRBJ2-2, with D unresolved. Looked up from germline, CDR1 is MNHEY and CDR2 is SVGAGI. With 4 bases removed from V and 1 base from J, the gap between germline ends came to 13 bases. The CDR3 spans 16 residues. DNA of the CDR3: TGTGCCAGCAGTTCCCTGTCTCGGGTGAACACCGGGGAGCTGTTTTTT. It specifies CASSSLSRVNTGELFF.

The chain uses TRBV11-2 and TRBJ2-7, with D perhaps matching TRBD1 or TRBD2 (5 bases each). The CDR3 consists of 15 residues. Germline V lookup: CDR1 SGHAT, CDR2 FQNNGV. The V gene lost 4 bases and the J gene lost 0 bases, with 13 bases spanning the gap. CDR3 sequence reads: CASSYGADSSYEQYF. CDR3 DNA: TGTGCCAGCAGCTACGGGGCGGATAGCTCCTACGAGCAGTACTTC.

The genes are TRBV5-3 and TRBJ2-7; 10 nucleotides align to TRBD2. TRBV5-3 belongs to the ORF category, with a function that is uncertain. The CDR3 has 19 residues. Trimming at V came to 1 base and at J to 3 bases, leaving 16 bases not matched to a gene. The CDR3 DNA sequence: TGTGCCAGAAGCTTGTACTGTCGTTGTCGGGCTAGCGGGAGCTACGAGCAGTACTTC. Translated, it gives CARSLYCRCRASGSYEQYF.

This sequence joins TRBV9 and TRBJ2-1; D is uncertain. There are 16 residues in the CDR3. Trimming removed 0 bases at V and 0 bases at J, with 10 bases between. The germline gives CDR1 SGDLS, CDR2 YYNGEE. DNA for the CDR3: TGTGCCAGCAGCGTAGGGGCCTCGACCTCCTACAATGAGCAGTTCTTC. It translates to CASSVGASTSYNEQFF.

The gene calls are TRBV5-6 and TRBJ2-4; TRBD2 aligns across 15 bases. The CDR3 runs 17 residues. Trimming took 4 bases from V and 3 from J; bases not matched to a gene: 5. Germline V gives CDR1 SGHDT, CDR2 YYEEEE. The CDR3 sequence is CASSIGLAGGFKNIQYF. For the CDR3, the DNA is TGTGCCAGCAGCATAGGACTAGCGGGAGGGTTCAAAAACATTCAGTACTTC.

V usage is TRBV2 and J usage is TRBJ1-2; possible D gene TRBD1, 6 bases. CDR3 length: 12 amino acids. Germline V gene sequence: CDR1 SNHLY, CDR2 FYNNEI. V was clipped by 7 bases and J by 7 bases, with 13 bases between them. For the CDR3, the DNA is TGTGCCAGCACCCGGACAGAGAGTGGCTACACCTTC. As protein: CASTRTESGYTF.